The entry below gives a single TCR beta chain sequence along with its context. Its cognate antigen has yet to be identified. No per-base quality is available; no much larger clone lies one base away. Lymph node samples were obtained from the axillary draining lymph nodes of breast cancer patients. This specimen comes from a study of breast tumors, draining lymph nodes, adjacent tissues (dated by TCRdb to about 2016). For the wider study: In breast cancer patients, the study compared the TCR beta repertoires of tumor, adjacent nontumor tissue and axillary lymph nodes. In human breast cancer, the study set out to evaluate how tumor, surrounding tissue and draining lymph node repertoires relate to one another and whether T cells may move between these sites. The investigation overall reported the following: The conclusion that tumor T cells originate in lymph nodes was framed as consistent with a hypothesis rather than directly demonstrated. Tumor and nontumor tissue repertoires were found to be significantly more similar in luminal-like than in basal-like breast cancer. A scenario in which most tumor T cells derive from the lymph node and then expand within tumor tissue was judged to be consistent with the data. T-cell repertoire diversity in tumors was found to be lower than in lymph nodes but higher than in nontumor tissue, and preferential V and J gene usage was observed.

Sequencer: Illumina HiSeq 2000. TCR beta chain libraries were generated through multiplex PCR amplification. The amplified TCR beta chain products were analyzed by high-throughput sequencing. TCRdb reworked the public reads: Q25 trimming with fastp, MiXCR clone assembly, productive beta chains retained. A single entry per CDR3 protein holds the most common genes and DNA from its merged rows. For this sample the table gives about 200,000 distinct CDR3 sequences, of which approximately 33% were detected only once. The top ten hold approximately 4.3% of the sample. The CDR3 runs 14 residues from the cysteine to the phenylalanine. Only CDR3 DNA is held: 42 bases, read in frame from base 1. The germline V gene yields SNHLY for CDR1 and FYNNEI for CDR2. V is shortened by 6 bases, J by 2 bases, and the region joining them spans 10 bases.

The sequence was collected from a female donor with breast cancer. Some clones in this sample may be carry-over from other donors' samples. The sequence links TRBV2 to TRBJ1-4, with the D gene not confidently named. The specimen was axillary lymph node tissue. At the DNA level, the sequence is TGTGCCAGCAGCGCGGTCCGGACTAATGAAAAACTGTTTTTT. It codes for CASSAVRTNEKLFF.